Each of the 14 T cell receptor beta chains below was sequenced from the same sample in a study of blood T cell repertoires in COVID-19 (dated by TCRdb to the early 2020s). Libraries were made using the immunoSEQ multiplex PCR assay. The source is immuneACCESS, and TCRdb retained only in-frame sequences with V and J called. Part of the clones is not carried over; for the studies checked, unresolved V genes explain less than half of this, and the remainder is unexplained. This sample is represented by more than 150,000 clones; approximately 87% of them were singletons. The ten biggest clones cover 0.85% to 0.95% of the sample. Sequences were obtained from peripheral blood. Receptor source: a woman between 18 and 29 years old who had recovered from COVID-19.

This chain uses TRBV5-1 with TRBJ2-1; TRBD2 is a possible D gene (6 bases). V was shortened by 1 base and J by 0 bases, with 8 bases between the two germline ends. The CDR3 totals 15 residues. Germline V gene lookup returns CDR1 SGHRS and CDR2 YFSETQ. CDR3 DNA: TGCGCCAGCAGCTTGTGGGGGGTCTCCTACAATGAGCAGTTCTTC. As protein: CASSLWGVSYNEQFF. Full variable domain (rest looked up from reference TRBV5-1 and TRBJ2-1): KAGVTQTPRYLIKTRGQQVTLSCSPISGHRSVSWYQQTPGQGLQFLFEYFSETQRNKGNFPGRFSGRQFSNSRSEMNVSTLELGDSALYLCASSLWGVSYNEQFFGPGTRLTVL.

A remark on this clone: The sample has other DNA sequences that encode this CDR3 too. This rearrangement joins TRBV9 to TRBJ1-1; no clear D. Germline loops: CDR1 SGDLS, CDR2 YYNGEE. This CDR3 has 13 amino acids. Trimming took 0 bases from V and 0 from J, leaving 3 bases between them. CDR3 coding DNA: TGTGCCAGCAGCGTAGCAGTGAACACTGAAGCTTTCTTT. Protein: CASSVAVNTEAFF.

The chain couples TRBV21-1 to TRBJ2-3; TRBD2, the table's D call, was not compared with the DNA. TRBV21-1 is a pseudogene segment. The CDR3 is made up of 15 amino acids. CDR3 in DNA: TGTGCCAGCACCCCGGGGTGGCGGGACACAGATACGCAGTATTTT. This gives the protein CASTPGWRDTDTQYF.

The V and J genes are TRBV7-2 and TRBJ1-6; D possibly corresponds to TRBD1 (5 bases). V lost 1 base and J 11 bases, leaving 15 bases between the germline ends. The germline V gene encodes CDR1 SGHTA and CDR2 FQGNSA. This CDR3 spans 15 amino acids. The CDR3 DNA reads TGTGCCAGCAGCTTAGGGCTGCAGGGAAGGACACCCCTCCACTTT. Its translation: CASSLGLQGRTPLHF.

J is TRBJ2-7 and V is TRBV5-4; 10 bases match TRBD2. The CDR3 length is 14 residues. Germline CDR1 SGHNT, CDR2 YYREEE (reference sequence). Germline trimming cut 2 bases from V and 3 bases from J; bases unmatched to any gene: 2. CDR3 nucleotides: TGTGCCAGCAGCTTAGCGGGAGGGCACTACGAGCAGTACGTC. This translates into CASSLAGGHYEQYV.

The chain uses TRBV11-3 and TRBJ2-1; D is ambiguous. This CDR3 spans 12 amino acids. Per germline, CDR1 SGHNT and CDR2 YENEEA. Trimming shortened V by 5 bases and J by 8 bases, and 10 bases separated the two germline ends. Written as DNA, the CDR3 is TGTGCCAGCAGCCCGGAGCATCATGAGCAGTTCTTC. Translating gives CASSPEHHEQFF.

The table lists this clone with a count of one. The rearrangement links TRBV3-1 (or the pseudogene TRBV3-2) to TRBJ1-2; D remains ambiguous. The CDR3 is made up of 14 amino acids. The germline V gene has CDR1 LGHDT and CDR2 YNNKEL (reference sequence). V shed 2 bases and J shed 2 bases, with 9 bases lying between them. The CDR3 DNA follows: TGTGCCAGCAGCCAATTAGCAGAGAACTATGGCTACACCTTC. Its protein product is CASSQLAENYGYTF.

V is TRBV9 and J is TRBJ2-3, with D perhaps matching TRBD2 (5 bases). V dropped 2 bases and J dropped 0 bases, with 13 bases sitting between them. Germline V gives CDR1 SGDLS, CDR2 YYNGEE. The CDR3 totals 16 residues. The CDR3 DNA is TGTGCCAGCAGCGTCCGTGGGAGAAGGAGCACAGATACGCAGTATTTT. Its translation is CASSVRGRRSTDTQYF.

This chain joins TRBV4-3 and TRBJ1-1, with TRBD1 as a possible D gene (5 bases). The CDR3 totals 16 residues. Trimming took 0 bases from V and 4 from J, leaving 15 bases between them. From germline, CDR1 is LGHNA and CDR2 YSLEER. In DNA form, the CDR3 reads TGCGCCAGCAGCCAAGATCCCTTCCTCGGGGGCACTGAAGCTTTCTTT. This encodes CASSQDPFLGGTEAFF.

DNA for the CDR3: TGTGCCAGCAGAATCTCGGGGGGCCAGGATACGCAGTATTTT. It codes for CASRISGGQDTQYF. The rearrangement uses TRBV27 and TRBJ2-3, with a possible D match to TRBD2 (7 bases). The germline V gene has CDR1 MNHEY and CDR2 SMNVEV (reference sequence). V shed 6 bases and J shed 6 bases, with 16 bases lying between them. The CDR3 totals 14 residues.

The J gene is TRBJ2-2, the V gene TRBV30; D possibly corresponds to TRBD1 (5 bases). CDR3 length: 13 amino acids. Germline V gene sequence: CDR1 GTSNPN, CDR2 SVGIG (reference sequence). Trimming removed 3 bases at V and 6 bases at J, with 11 bases between. CDR3: CAWRQVISGELFF. As DNA, the CDR3 is TGTGCCTGGAGACAGGTTATATCCGGGGAGCTGTTTTTT. The full variable domain, with the rest looked up from reference TRBV30 and TRBJ2-2, is SQTIHQWPATLVQPVGSPLSLECTVEGTSNPNLYWYRQAAGRGLQLLFYSVGIGQISSEVPQNLSASRPQDRQFILSSKKLLLSDSGFYLCAWRQVISGELFFGEGSRLTVL.

The chain has TRBV4-1 and TRBJ1-2; tentative D call: TRBD1 (6 bases). Germline V CDR1 and CDR2: MGHRA, YSYEKL. This CDR3 is built from 14 residues. The V end was cut by 4 bases, the J end by 3 bases, with 12 bases between. The CDR3 region is CASSPRGRDYGYTF. The CDR3 DNA reads as TGCGCCAGCAGCCCCAGGGGACGGGACTATGGCTACACCTTC.

The chain recombines TRBV24-1 with TRBJ2-5; 7 bases agree with TRBD1. J gave up 3 bases and V 2 bases, and 5 bases lay outside the gene matches. Per germline, CDR1 KGHDR and CDR2 SFDVKD. The CDR3 is 15 amino acids. In DNA, the CDR3 is TGTGCCACCAGTGATTCCCGGGACAGTAAAGAGACCCAGTACTTC. It is translated as CATSDSRDSKETQYF.

The rearrangement joins TRBV10-3 to TRBJ1-6; 8 nucleotides align to TRBD1. CDR1 is ENHRY, CDR2 SYGVKD, per germline. The CDR3 is made up of 13 amino acids. V trimming: 6 bases; J trimming: 6 bases; junction bases outside the gene matches: 1. CDR3 DNA: TGTGCCATCAGAGGACAGGGTAATTCACCCCTCCACTTT. The encoded protein is CAIRGQGNSPLHF.